This TCR beta chain was captured by sequencing in a study of long-term antiretroviral therapy in people with HIV. General study points: Blood collection from about 2004 to 2018 possibly occurred under older ART regimens.

For this clone: Its antigen is unidentified.

The CDR3 is made up of 16 amino acids. The V and J ends lost 4 bases and 4 bases, in that order; junction bases with no gene match: 7. Germline V gene sequence: CDR1 SGDLS, CDR2 YYNGEE. Survey-level immunoSEQ v3.0 assays were run. TCRdb keeps only in-frame clones here, not all; method: immunoSEQ multiplex PCR. The table has tens of thousands of clones, about 86% seen once. The TCR comes from a man in his 60s with HIV. The chain joins TRBV9 to TRBJ2-3; 12 positions agree with TRBD2. The material sequenced was unsorted PBMCs, taken 1.3 years after starting antiretroviral therapy. CDR3 in amino acids: CASSLGLAGRADTQYF. The DNA for the CDR3 is TGTGCCAGCAGCCTCGGACTAGCGGGGAGGGCAGATACGCAGTATTTT.